This T cell receptor (beta chain) is from a study of regulatory T cells in long-lasting Graves disease. This clonotype occurred many times. Antigen specificity is unknown. As for time point: persistent/refractory GD, antithyroid drugs over 5 years with positive TRAb. Construction of the TCR library relied on RNA isolated from PBMCs. Trimming took 10 bases from V and 3 from J; bases not matched to a gene: 6. The CDR3 covers 12 residues. Germline V gives CDR1 SNHLY, CDR2 FYNNEI. With iRepertoire HTBI primers and Arm-PCR of CDR3 regions, TCR beta libraries were built. Using its own MiXCR run on the multiplex PCR reads, TCRdb lists one record per CDR3 protein. The data contain about 470,000 distinct CDR3 sequences, 20% to 25% of them seen just once; the ten biggest clones take up 7% to 9.5%. Study-wide results and caveats: Clonotypes that were public and shared totalled fewer than 3,500 in persistent patients versus around 1,000 in new patients.

The chain uses TRBV2 and TRBJ2-7; 7 bases are a match to TRBD2. This specimen was peripheral blood mononuclear cells (PBMCs), taken when the disease was refractory, from a patient treated with antithyroid drugs. The receptor was derived from a female donor with Graves disease. The CDR3 protein is CATGRDYYEQYF. Here the CDR3 DNA reads TGTGCCACCGGCAGGGACTACTACGAGCAGTACTTC.